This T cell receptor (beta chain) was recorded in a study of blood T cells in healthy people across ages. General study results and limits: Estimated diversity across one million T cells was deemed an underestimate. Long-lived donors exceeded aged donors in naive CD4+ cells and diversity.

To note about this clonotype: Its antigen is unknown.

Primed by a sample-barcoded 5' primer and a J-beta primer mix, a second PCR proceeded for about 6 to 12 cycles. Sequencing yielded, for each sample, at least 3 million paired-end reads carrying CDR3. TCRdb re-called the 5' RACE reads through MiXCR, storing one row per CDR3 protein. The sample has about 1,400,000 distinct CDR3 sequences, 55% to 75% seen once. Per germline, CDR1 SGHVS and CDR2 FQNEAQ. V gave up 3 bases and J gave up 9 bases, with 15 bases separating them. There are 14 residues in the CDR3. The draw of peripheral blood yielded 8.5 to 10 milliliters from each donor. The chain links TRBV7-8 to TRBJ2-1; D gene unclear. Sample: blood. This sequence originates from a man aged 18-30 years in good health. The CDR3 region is CASSFKGGHGEQFF. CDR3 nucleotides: TGTGCCAGCAGCTTTAAAGGTGGGCATGGTGAGCAGTTCTTC.